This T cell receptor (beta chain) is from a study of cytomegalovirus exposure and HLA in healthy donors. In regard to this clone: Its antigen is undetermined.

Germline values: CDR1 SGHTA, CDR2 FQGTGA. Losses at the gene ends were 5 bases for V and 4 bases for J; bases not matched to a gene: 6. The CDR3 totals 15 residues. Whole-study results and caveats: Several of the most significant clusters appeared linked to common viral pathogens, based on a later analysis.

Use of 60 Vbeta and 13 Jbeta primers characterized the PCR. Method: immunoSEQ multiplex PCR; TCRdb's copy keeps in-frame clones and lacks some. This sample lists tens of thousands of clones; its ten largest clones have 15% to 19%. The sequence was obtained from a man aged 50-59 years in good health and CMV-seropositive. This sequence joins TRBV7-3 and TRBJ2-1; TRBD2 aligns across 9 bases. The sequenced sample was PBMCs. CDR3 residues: CASSQAGGTYNEQFF. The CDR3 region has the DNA TGTGCCAGCAGCCAAGCGGGAGGAACGTACAATGAGCAGTTCTTC.